This record covers a single T cell receptor beta chain. Its antigen has not been determined. Base qualities are not recorded, but no much larger clone differs from it by a single base. From cysteine to phenylalanine, the CDR3 is 15 amino acids long. Only CDR3 DNA is held: 45 bases, read in frame from base 1. From a lookup of the germline V gene, CDR1 and CDR2 are KGHSH and LQKENI. Unmatched junction bases come to 6, with V trimmed by 4 bases and J by 1 base. The data stem from a study of control samples from healthy donors and cancer patients (dated by TCRdb to the early 2020s). The method was the immunoSEQ multiplex PCR assay. TCRdb carries this immuneACCESS record with in-frame sequences only. Its versions omit some clonotypes, under half of them owing to an unresolved V gene in the studies checked, with the rest unexplained. Within this sample are some 71,000 clones, with approximately 90% of them counted one time only. The biggest ten clones account for over 1% of the sample.

Input material: PBMCs. This sequence originates from a woman in her 50s with colorectal cancer. The chain links TRBV18 with TRBJ1-1; 7 central nucleotides agree with TRBD1. The sequence in DNA is TGTGCCAGCTCACAACGACAGGGCGAGAACACTGAAGCTTTCTTT. It specifies CASSQRQGENTEAFF.